The subject of this entry is one T cell receptor (beta chain). The data derive from a study of blood T cells in healthy people across ages. Using a J-beta primer mix together with a sample-barcoded 5' primer, a second PCR was run for about 6 to 12 cycles. Every sample gave at least 3 million paired-end reads containing CDR3. Each CDR3 protein is one row after TCRdb ran MiXCR on the 5' RACE reads. The sample lists more than 600,000 distinct CDR3 sequences, approximately 25% occurring once. Looked up from germline, CDR1 is SQVTM and CDR2 is ANQGSEA. This CDR3 region has 12 residues. These data are also associated with another study on T cells of mothers and their children.

The sequence was collected from a boy younger than 18 in good health. The V gene is TRBV29-1, the J gene TRBJ2-5; no clear D gene. The DNA end is more similar to TRBJ2-7, so the J call may be wrong. Specimen: blood. The DNA for the CDR3 is TGCAGCGTTAGGAATCTGGCCTACGAGCAGTACTTC. Translation: CSVRNLAYEQYF.